This T cell receptor (beta chain) comes out of a study of blood T cell repertoires in COVID-19. Clones were sequenced by immunoSEQ multiplex PCR, and TCRdb holds only the in-frame ones, with some missing. The data contain approximately 320,000 clones, approximately 88% of them seen just once; the ten biggest clones take up 8% to 9.5%. Germline CDR1 and CDR2: SGHTA and FQGNSA. The germline V and J ends were trimmed by 6 bases and 1 base, with 5 bases remaining between them. The CDR3 is 12 residues long. V gene TRBV7-2 combines with J gene TRBJ2-3; D ambiguous. Sequences were obtained from PBMCs or T cells enriched from blood (not recorded which). This receptor was identified in a woman aged 18-30 years who had recovered from COVID-19. The CDR3 DNA reads TGTGCCAGCAGTTCGGGCACAGATACGCAGTATTTT. Protein: CASSSGTDTQYF.